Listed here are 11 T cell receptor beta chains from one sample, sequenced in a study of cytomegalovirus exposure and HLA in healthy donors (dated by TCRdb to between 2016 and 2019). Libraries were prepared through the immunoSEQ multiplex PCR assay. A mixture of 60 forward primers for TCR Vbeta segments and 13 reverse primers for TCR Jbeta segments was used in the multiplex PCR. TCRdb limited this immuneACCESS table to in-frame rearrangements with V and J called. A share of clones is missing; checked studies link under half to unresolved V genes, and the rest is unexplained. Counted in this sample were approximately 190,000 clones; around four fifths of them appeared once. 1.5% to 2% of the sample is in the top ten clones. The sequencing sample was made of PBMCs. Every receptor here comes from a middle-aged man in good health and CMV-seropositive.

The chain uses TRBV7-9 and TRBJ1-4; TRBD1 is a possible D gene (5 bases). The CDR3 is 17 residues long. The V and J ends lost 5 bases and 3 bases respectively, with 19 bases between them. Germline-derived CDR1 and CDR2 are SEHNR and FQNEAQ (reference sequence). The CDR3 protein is CASSPRRVPTPNEKLFF. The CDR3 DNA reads TGTGCCAGCAGCCCGCGCAGGGTTCCGACCCCTAATGAAAAACTGTTTTTT.

Here the CDR3 DNA reads TGTGCCAGCATTACACCGGGACAGGGAGAGGAAAAACTGTTTTTT. This codes for CASITPGQGEEKLFF. The genes are TRBV6-4 and TRBJ1-4; 9 bases map to TRBD1. V was pared by 7 bases and J by 8 bases, with 11 bases of the junction left unmatched. The CDR3 consists of 15 residues. In germline, CDR1 is MRHNA, CDR2 SNTAGT.

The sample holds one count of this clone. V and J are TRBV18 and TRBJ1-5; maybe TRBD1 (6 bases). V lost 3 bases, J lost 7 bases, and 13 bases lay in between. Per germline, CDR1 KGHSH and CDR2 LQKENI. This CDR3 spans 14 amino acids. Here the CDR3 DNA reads TGTGCCAGCTCACCTGGCCAGGGGACCCAGCCCCAGCATTTT. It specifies CASSPGQGTQPQHF.

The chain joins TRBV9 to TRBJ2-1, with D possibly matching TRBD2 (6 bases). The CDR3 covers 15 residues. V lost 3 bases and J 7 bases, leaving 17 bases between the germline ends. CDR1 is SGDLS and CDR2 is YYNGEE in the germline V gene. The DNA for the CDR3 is TGTGCCAGCAGCGGGACTACCGTCATCTCTAATGAGCAGTTCTTC. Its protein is CASSGTTVISNEQFF.

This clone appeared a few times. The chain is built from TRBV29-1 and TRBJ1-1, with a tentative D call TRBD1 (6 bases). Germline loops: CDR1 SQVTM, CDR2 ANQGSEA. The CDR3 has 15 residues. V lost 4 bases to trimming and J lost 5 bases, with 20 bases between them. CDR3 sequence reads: CSVGGKTGFLTEAFF. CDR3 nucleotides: TGCAGCGTTGGGGGGAAAACAGGGTTTCTTACTGAAGCTTTCTTT.

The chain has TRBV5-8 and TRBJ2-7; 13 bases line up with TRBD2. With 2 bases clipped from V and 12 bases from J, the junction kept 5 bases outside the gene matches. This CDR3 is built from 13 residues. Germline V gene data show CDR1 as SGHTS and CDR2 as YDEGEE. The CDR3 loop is CASSFRTSGRVYF. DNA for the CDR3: TGTGCCAGCAGCTTTAGGACTAGCGGGAGAGTGTACTTC.

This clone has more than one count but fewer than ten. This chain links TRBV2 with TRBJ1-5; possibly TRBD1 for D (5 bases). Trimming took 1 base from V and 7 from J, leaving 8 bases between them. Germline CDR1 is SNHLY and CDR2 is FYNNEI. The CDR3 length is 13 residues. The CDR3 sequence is CASSEESGQPQHF. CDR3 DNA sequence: TGTGCCAGCAGTGAAGAGTCAGGGCAGCCCCAGCATTTT.

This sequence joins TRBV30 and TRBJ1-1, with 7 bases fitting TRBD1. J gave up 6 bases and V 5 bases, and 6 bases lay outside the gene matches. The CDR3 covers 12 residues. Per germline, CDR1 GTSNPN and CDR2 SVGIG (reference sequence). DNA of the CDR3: TGTGCCTGGGCAGCAGGGGGATCTGAAGCTTTCTTT. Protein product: CAWAAGGSEAFF.

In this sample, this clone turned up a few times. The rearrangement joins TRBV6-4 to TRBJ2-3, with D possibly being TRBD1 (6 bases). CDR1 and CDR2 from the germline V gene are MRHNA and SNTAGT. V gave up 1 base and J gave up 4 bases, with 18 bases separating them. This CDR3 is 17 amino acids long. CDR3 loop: CASSDFDRSLPPDTQYF. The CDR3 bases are TGTGCCAGCAGTGACTTCGACAGGTCGCTACCCCCAGATACGCAGTATTTT.

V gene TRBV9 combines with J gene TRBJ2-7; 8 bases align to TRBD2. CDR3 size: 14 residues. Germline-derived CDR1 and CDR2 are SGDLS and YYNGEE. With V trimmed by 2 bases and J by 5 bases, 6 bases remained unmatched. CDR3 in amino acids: CASSVTSGGNEQYF. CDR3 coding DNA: TGTGCCAGCAGCGTCACTAGCGGAGGAAACGAGCAGTACTTC.

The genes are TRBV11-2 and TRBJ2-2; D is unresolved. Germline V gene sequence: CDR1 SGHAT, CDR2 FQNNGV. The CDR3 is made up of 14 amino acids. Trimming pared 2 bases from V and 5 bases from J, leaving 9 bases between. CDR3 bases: TGTGCCAGCAGCTTAATGGTCGGGACCGGGGAGCTGTTTTTT. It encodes CASSLMVGTGELFF.